Presented here are 15 T cell receptor beta chains from one specimen sequenced in a study of blood T cells in healthy people across ages. Combining a sample-barcoded 5' primer with a J-beta primer mix, a second PCR ran for roughly 7 to 12 cycles. MiXCR, applied by TCRdb to the 5' RACE reads, yields one record per CDR3 protein. This table has 600,000 to 1,000,000 distinct CDR3 sequences, about 25% appearing once. The sample was also linked to a second study, of T cells of mothers and their children.

Sequenced: blood. The receptors shown here come from a boy younger than 18 in good health.

The rearrangement uses TRBV7-2 and TRBJ2-7; D is unresolved. The CDR3 is 17 residues long. V shed 2 bases and J shed 2 bases, with 19 bases lying between them. The germline V gene has CDR1 SGHTA and CDR2 FQGNSA. The CDR3 reads CASSLRRTAEPPYEQYF. In DNA, the CDR3 is TGTGCCAGCAGCTTAAGGCGTACTGCCGAACCTCCCTACGAGCAGTACTTC.

This clonotype was picked up a small number of times. This chain joins TRBV7-8 and TRBJ2-3; unclear D gene. Germline V gene data show CDR1 as SGHVS and CDR2 as FQNEAQ. CDR3 length equals 16 residues. The V gene lost 1 base and the J gene lost 2 bases, with 13 bases spanning the gap. The DNA for the CDR3 is TGTGCCAGCAGCTTAGTTGACTCACTCCCCACAGATACGCAGTATTTT. It is translated as CASSLVDSLPTDTQYF.

The chain employs TRBV2 and TRBJ2-4; the D is unclear. Germline V gives CDR1 SNHLY, CDR2 FYNNEI. This CDR3 region has 14 residues. The V and J ends lost 6 bases and 2 bases respectively, with 11 bases between them. The CDR3 protein is CASRPQLTKNIQYF. CDR3 DNA: TGTGCCAGCAGGCCGCAGTTAACCAAAAACATTCAGTACTTC.

The V and J genes are TRBV7-2 and TRBJ2-7, with 8 bases lining up with TRBD2. The V gene end was trimmed by 2 bases and the J gene end by 3 bases; junction bases not matched to a gene: 6. Germline lookup yields CDR1 SGHTA and CDR2 FQGNSA. CDR3 length: 15 amino acids. CDR3 sequence reads: CASSLSGTSRYEQYF. The CDR3 DNA follows: TGTGCCAGCAGCTTATCCGGGACTAGTCGCTACGAGCAGTACTTC. Full variable domain (rest looked up from reference TRBV7-2 and TRBJ2-7): GAGVSQSPSNKVTEKGKDVELRCDPISGHTALYWYRQSLGQGLEFLIYFQGNSAPDKSGLPSDRFSAERTGGSVSTLTIQRTQQEDSAVYLCASSLSGTSRYEQYFGPGTRLTVT.

This clonotype has more than one count but fewer than ten. The rearrangement uses TRBV28 and TRBJ2-1, with a tentative D call TRBD2 (6 bases). The end of the DNA aligns better with TRBJ2-5, so the J call may be wrong. Per the germline V gene, CDR1 is MDHEN and CDR2 is SYDVKM. This CDR3 contains 13 residues. Here the CDR3 DNA reads TGTGCCAGCACGATGGAGGGGCCAGAGACCCAGTACTTC. It specifies CASTMEGPETQYF.

A few counts support this clonotype. An end of the junction differs from the germline gene, which may be a read error. The chain employs TRBV9 and TRBJ2-4, with D maybe TRBD2 (6 bases). The CDR3 has 17 residues. Germline-derived CDR1 and CDR2 are SGDLS and YYNGEE. The CDR3 DNA follows: TGTGCCAGCAGCGTTCTGGAGGGGACGGTAGCAAAAAACATTCAGCACTTC. Encoded protein: CASSVLEGTVAKNIQHF.

On this clonotype: A much larger clonotype is one base distant, so this may be a read error. The chain joins TRBV29-1 to TRBJ2-4, with D tentatively TRBD1 or TRBD2 (5 bases each). The CDR3 has 16 residues. Between the trimmed V and J ends, which lost 1 base and 0 bases, there was a span of 13 bases. Looked up from germline, CDR1 is SQVTM and CDR2 is ANQGSEA. CDR3 residues: CSVEVYKRGAKNIQYF. The CDR3 DNA sequence: TGCAGCGTTGAAGTTTACAAGAGGGGAGCCAAAAACATTCAGTACTTC.

This clonotype was counted between two and nine times. The CDR3 coding sequence is TGTGCCAGCAGCCCCCCGGGGACCCAAGAGACCCAGTACTTC. This sequence encodes CASSPPGTQETQYF. The chain has TRBV6-2 or TRBV6-3 and TRBJ2-5; either TRBD1 or TRBD2 may fit D (5 bases each). Deletions cut 6 bases from V and 1 base from J, with 12 bases between. The CDR3 consists of 14 residues. Germline CDR1 and CDR2: MNHEY and SVGEGT.

This chain connects TRBV18 to TRBJ2-7; D unresolved. With 1 base removed from V and 3 bases from J, the gap between germline ends came to 7 bases. The CDR3 loop spans 13 amino acids. CDR1 KGHSH and CDR2 LQKENI come from the germline V gene. The CDR3 loop reads CASSPQKNYEQYF. CDR3 sequence (DNA): TGTGCCAGCTCACCACAGAAGAACTACGAGCAGTACTTC.

The chain employs TRBV29-1 and TRBJ2-7, with a weak D call TRBD1 (5 bases). Trimming shortened V by 4 bases and J by 2 bases, and 12 bases separated the two germline ends. This CDR3 is built from 13 residues. The germline V gene encodes CDR1 SQVTM and CDR2 ANQGSEA. For the CDR3, the DNA is TGCAGCGTTGTCCCCGACAGTGCCTACGAGCAGTACTTC. Residues: CSVVPDSAYEQYF.

This clonotype was detected only a few times. The CDR3 DNA follows: TGCAGCGTTGGACAGGGGGCTGGCTACACCTTC. Its translation: CSVGQGAGYTF. The gene calls are TRBV29-1 and TRBJ1-2; 10 bases agree with TRBD1. V gave up 4 bases and J gave up 7 bases; unmatched junction bases: 0. CDR1 SQVTM and CDR2 ANQGSEA come from the germline V gene. This CDR3 contains 11 residues.

The chain is built from TRBV9 and TRBJ2-5; tentative D call: TRBD2 (5 bases). Trimming stripped 1 base from V and 4 bases from J, with 11 bases between. The CDR3 has 14 residues. Germline CDR1 is SGDLS and CDR2 is YYNGEE. The CDR3 nucleotides are TGTGCCAGCAGCGTAACGGGAATGAGAGAGACCCAGTACTTC. Amino acid sequence: CASSVTGMRETQYF.

This clonotype was counted only a few times. The V gene is TRBV29-1, the J gene TRBJ2-1; 8 nucleotides agree with TRBD2. The germline V gene has CDR1 SQVTM and CDR2 ANQGSEA. The CDR3 spans 13 residues. The CDR3 loop reads CSHGTSSYNEQFF. CDR3 nucleotides: TGCAGTCATGGGACTAGCTCCTACAATGAGCAGTTCTTC.

This rearrangement joins TRBV19 to TRBJ2-1; perhaps D is TRBD1 or TRBD2 (5 bases each). The CDR3 has 15 amino acids. Germline CDR1 is LNHDA and CDR2 is SQIVND (reference sequence). V gave up 5 bases and J gave up 7 bases, with 18 bases separating them. DNA of the CDR3: TGTGCCAGTAGTTTCCGGGACCGAGACGTAAATGAGCAGTTCTTC. Its translation is CASSFRDRDVNEQFF.

V is TRBV4-1 and J is TRBJ1-2; perhaps TRBD1 as D (5 bases). CDR3 length equals 14 residues. Looked up from germline, CDR1 is MGHRA and CDR2 is YSYEKL. V gave up 0 bases and J gave up 5 bases, with 10 bases separating them. The CDR3, as DNA: TGCGCCAGCAGCCAAGAAGGGACCTCATATGGCTACACCTTC. Translation: CASSQEGTSYGYTF.